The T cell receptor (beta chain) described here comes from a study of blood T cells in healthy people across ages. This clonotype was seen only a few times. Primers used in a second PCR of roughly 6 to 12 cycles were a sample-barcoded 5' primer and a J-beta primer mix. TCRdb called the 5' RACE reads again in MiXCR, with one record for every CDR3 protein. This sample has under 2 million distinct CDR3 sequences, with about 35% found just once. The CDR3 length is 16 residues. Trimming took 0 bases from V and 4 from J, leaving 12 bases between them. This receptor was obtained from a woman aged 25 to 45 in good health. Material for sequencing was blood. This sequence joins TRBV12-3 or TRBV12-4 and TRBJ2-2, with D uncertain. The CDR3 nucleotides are TGTGCCAGCAGTTTAGCGCGCGGAACGGGCACCGGGGAGCTGTTTTTT. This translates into CASSLARGTGTGELFF.